The 3 T cell receptor beta chains listed next were all sequenced from one sample in a study of identical twins. Using its own MiXCR run on the 5' RACE reads, TCRdb lists one record per CDR3 protein. The data show 420,000 or so distinct CDR3 sequences, approximately 18% seen once. The sample consisted of naive T cells sorted from blood. The receptors were sampled from a man aged 50-60 years in good health.

The V gene is TRBV6-1, the J gene TRBJ2-3, with D hard to call. CDR1 and CDR2 from the germline V gene are MNHNS and SASEGT. V lost 2 bases, J lost 2 bases, and 5 bases lay in between. The length of the CDR3 is 13 residues. The CDR3 region has the DNA TGTGCCAGCAGTGAACACGACACAGATACGCAGTATTTT. Amino acids: CASSEHDTDTQYF.

This clonotype occurred a few times. This rearrangement joins TRBV15 to TRBJ1-2, with unresolved D. Per germline, CDR1 LNHNV and CDR2 YYDKDF (reference sequence). The V end was cut by 0 bases, the J end by 1 base, with 6 bases between. This CDR3 has 14 residues. In DNA, the CDR3 is TGTGCCACCAGCAGAGATGTGGGTAACTATGGCTACACCTTC. The encoded protein is CATSRDVGNYGYTF. Looking up the rest from reference TRBV15 and TRBJ1-2 gives the full variable domain: DAMVIQNPRYQVTQFGKPVTLSCSQTLNHNVMYWYQQKSSQAPKLLFHYYDKDFNNEADTPDNFQSRRPNTSFCFLDIRSPGLGDTAMYLCATSRDVGNYGYTFGSGTRLTVV.

This clonotype was recorded a few times. The rearrangement links TRBV6-5 to TRBJ2-1; D is perhaps TRBD2 (5 bases). The CDR3 extends over 15 amino acids. Trimming left V 5 bases short and J 2 bases short, with 13 bases between. Germline V gene data show CDR1 as MNHEY and CDR2 as SVGAGI. DNA for the CDR3: TGTGCCAGCAGTGGCTCGAGCGGTACCTACAATGAGCAGTTCTTC. This sequence encodes CASSGSSGTYNEQFF.